The clone carrying this T cell receptor (beta chain) was seen a few times. This entry comes from a study of T cell responses to AZD1222 COVID-19 vaccine. The data were produced by immunoSEQ multiplex PCR, yet TCRdb's version contains in-frame clones alone and is incomplete. Of about 92,000 clones listed, almost 90% are singletons. CDR3 size: 14 residues. The V end was cut by 7 bases, the J end by 2 bases, with 15 bases between. Germline CDR1 is SGHDT and CDR2 is YYEEEE. Sequences were derived from peripheral blood, sampled on day 0 of AZD1222 vaccination. This clonotype was obtained from an adult in good health. This chain joins TRBV5-6 and TRBJ1-1; D ambiguous. CDR3 bases: TGTGCCAGCGGCTGGTTCGATATCAACACTGAAGCTTTCTTT. Protein sequence: CASGWFDINTEAFF.